These T cell receptor beta chains were read from a single sample in a study of shared clonotypes between healthy human individuals. Profiled with immunoSEQ multiplex PCR; TCRdb holds only in-frame clones, not every one. The sample records about 2.4 million clones, more than 80% being singletons. The sequencing input was naive CD4+ T cells sorted from blood. Source of these receptors: a man younger than 35 in good health. Each CDR3 is given with its conserved first and last residue. The D gene is left open where the match is weak. Expanded clones are given a class, and other clones once, few, many or no size at all.

J,V,D,size,CDR3,DNA
TRBJ2-5,TRBV7-9,TRBD2,NA,CASRKLGLAAQETQYF,TGTGCCAGCAGGAAATTAGGACTAGCGGCTCAAGAGACCCAGTACTTC
TRBJ2-7,TRBV27,TRBD1,NA,CASQRDRHYEQYF,TGTGCCAGCCAAAGGGACAGACACTACGAGCAGTACTTC
TRBJ1-4,TRBV28,NA,few,CASSLPQVNEKLFF,TGTGCCAGCAGTCTCCCACAGGTTAATGAAAAACTGTTTTTT
TRBJ1-6,TRBV7-2,NA,NA,CASSLVAGTGNSPLHF,TGTGCCAGCAGCTTAGTCGCCGGCACTGGGAATTCACCCCTCCACTTT
TRBJ2-2,TRBV27,NA,NA,CASRRITGELFF,TGTGCCAGCAGACGGATCACCGGGGAGCTGTTTTTT
TRBJ1-2,TRBV9,NA,NA,CASSVGDAYGYTF,TGTGCCAGCAGCGTAGGAGATGCGTATGGCTACACCTTC
TRBJ1-4,TRBV2,NA,NA,CASSEAGIGEKLFF,TGTGCCAGCAGTGAAGCAGGAATTGGTGAAAAACTGTTTTTT
TRBJ2-7,TRBV6-5,NA,NA,CASSYSGPTSYEQYF,TGTGCCAGCAGTTACTCGGGACCGACCTCCTACGAGCAGTACTTC
TRBJ1-1,TRBV28,NA,once,CASSLYLPPNTEAFF,TGTGCCAGCAGTTTATACCTCCCCCCGAACACTGAAGCTTTCTTT
TRBJ2-3,TRBV10-1,NA,NA,CASSESKYSSTDTQYF,TGCGCCAGCAGTGAGTCGAAGTATTCTAGCACAGATACGCAGTATTTT
TRBJ1-5,TRBV30,NA,few,CAWSVVGQPQHF,TGTGCCTGGAGTGTAGTGGGTCAGCCCCAGCATTTT
TRBJ2-3,TRBV7-6,TRBD2,NA,CASSLGLAATDTQYF,TGTGCCAGCAGCCTGGGACTAGCGGCCACAGATACGCAGTATTTT